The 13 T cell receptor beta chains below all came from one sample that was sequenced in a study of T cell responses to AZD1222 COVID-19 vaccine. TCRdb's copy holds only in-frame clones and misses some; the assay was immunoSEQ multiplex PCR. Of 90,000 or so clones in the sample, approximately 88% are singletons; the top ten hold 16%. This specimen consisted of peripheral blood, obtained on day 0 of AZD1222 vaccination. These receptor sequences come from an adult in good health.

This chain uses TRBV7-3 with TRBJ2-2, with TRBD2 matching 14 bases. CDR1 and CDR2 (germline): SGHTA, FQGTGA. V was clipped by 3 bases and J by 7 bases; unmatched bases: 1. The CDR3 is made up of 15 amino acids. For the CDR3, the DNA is TGTGCCAGCAGCTTGGGACTAGCGGGAGACGGGGAGCTGTTTTTT. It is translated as CASSLGLAGDGELFF.

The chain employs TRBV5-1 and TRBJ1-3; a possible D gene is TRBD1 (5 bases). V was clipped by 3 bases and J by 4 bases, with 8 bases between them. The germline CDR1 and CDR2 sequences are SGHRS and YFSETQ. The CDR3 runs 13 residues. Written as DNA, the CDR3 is TGCGCCAGCAGCTCAGGGTCCGGAAACACCATATATTTT. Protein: CASSSGSGNTIYF.

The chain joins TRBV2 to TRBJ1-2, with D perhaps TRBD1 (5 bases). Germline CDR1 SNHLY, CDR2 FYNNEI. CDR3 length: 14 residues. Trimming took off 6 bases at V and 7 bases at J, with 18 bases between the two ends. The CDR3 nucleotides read TGTGCCAGCAGACCACTCTCAATCAGGGCTGGCTACACCTTC. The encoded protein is CASRPLSIRAGYTF.

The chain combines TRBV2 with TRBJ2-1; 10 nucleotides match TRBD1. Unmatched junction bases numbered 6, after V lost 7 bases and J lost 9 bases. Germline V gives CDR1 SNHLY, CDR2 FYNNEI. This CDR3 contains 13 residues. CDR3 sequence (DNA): TGTGCCAGCACCGGACAGGGGGTGGGTGAGCAGTTCTTC. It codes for CASTGQGVGEQFF.

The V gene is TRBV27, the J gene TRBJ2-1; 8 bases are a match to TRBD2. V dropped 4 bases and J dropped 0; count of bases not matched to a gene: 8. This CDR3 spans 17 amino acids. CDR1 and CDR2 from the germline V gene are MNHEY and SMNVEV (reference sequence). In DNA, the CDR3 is TGTGCCAGCAGTTCAACTAGCGGTAGGCACTCCTACAATGAGCAGTTCTTC. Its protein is CASSSTSGRHSYNEQFF.

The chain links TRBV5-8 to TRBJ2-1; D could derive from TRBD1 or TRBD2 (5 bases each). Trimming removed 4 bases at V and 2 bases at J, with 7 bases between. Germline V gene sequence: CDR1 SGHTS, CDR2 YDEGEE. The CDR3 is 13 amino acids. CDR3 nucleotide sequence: TGTGCCAGCAGCCTGGGGGCCTACAATGAGCAGTTCTTC. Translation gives CASSLGAYNEQFF.

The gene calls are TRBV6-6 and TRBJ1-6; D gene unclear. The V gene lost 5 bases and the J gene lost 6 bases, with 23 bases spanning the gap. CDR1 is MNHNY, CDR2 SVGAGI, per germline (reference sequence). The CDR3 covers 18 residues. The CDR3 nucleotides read TGTGCCAGCAGTCCCATAGAAGGTTTAGGGATGAGTAATTCACCCCTCCACTTT. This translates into CASSPIEGLGMSNSPLHF.

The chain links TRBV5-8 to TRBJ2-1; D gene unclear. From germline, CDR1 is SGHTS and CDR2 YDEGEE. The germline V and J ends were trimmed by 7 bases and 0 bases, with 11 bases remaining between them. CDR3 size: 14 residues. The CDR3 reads CASRRLSSYNEQFF. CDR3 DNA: TGTGCCAGCCGACGTCTTAGCTCCTACAATGAGCAGTTCTTC.

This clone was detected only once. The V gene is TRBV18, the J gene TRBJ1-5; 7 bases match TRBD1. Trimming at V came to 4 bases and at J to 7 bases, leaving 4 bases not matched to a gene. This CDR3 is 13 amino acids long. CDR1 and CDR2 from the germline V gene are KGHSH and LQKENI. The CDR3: CASSLDRAQPQHF. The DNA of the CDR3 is TGTGCCAGCTCACTCGACAGGGCCCAGCCCCAGCATTTT.

Here the CDR3 reads CASSPAPSGRGNTGELFF. CDR3 nucleotide sequence: TGTGCCAGCAGCCCAGCCCCTAGCGGGAGGGGGAACACCGGGGAGCTGTTTTTT. The V gene is TRBV5-4, the J gene TRBJ2-2; TRBD2 matches at 12 bases. The CDR3 runs 18 residues. Germline V lookup: CDR1 SGHNT, CDR2 YYREEE (reference sequence). Unmatched junction bases numbered 8, after V lost 4 bases and J lost 1 base.

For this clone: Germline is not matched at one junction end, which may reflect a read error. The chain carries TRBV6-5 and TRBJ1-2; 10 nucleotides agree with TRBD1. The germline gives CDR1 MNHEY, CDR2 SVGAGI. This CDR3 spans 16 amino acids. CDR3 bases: TGTGCCAGCAGCTACTCCCGGACAGGGGGGTCTAATGGCTACACCTTC. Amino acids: CASSYSRTGGSNGYTF.

CDR3 bases: TGTGCCAGCAGCTTGTCAGGGTCCTATGGCTACACCTTC. Its translation: CASSLSGSYGYTF. The chain couples TRBV5-6 to TRBJ1-2; a possible D gene is TRBD1 (5 bases). The CDR3 contains 13 residues. Trimming pared 1 base from V and 4 bases from J, leaving 8 bases between. Germline V gives CDR1 SGHDT, CDR2 YYEEEE.

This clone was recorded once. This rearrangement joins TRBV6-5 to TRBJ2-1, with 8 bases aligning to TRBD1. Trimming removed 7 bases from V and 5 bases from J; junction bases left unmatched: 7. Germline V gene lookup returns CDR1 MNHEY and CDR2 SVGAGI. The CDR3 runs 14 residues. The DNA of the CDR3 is TGTGCCAGCAAACCGGGACAGGAGAACAATGAGCAGTTCTTC. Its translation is CASKPGQENNEQFF.